These 26 T cell receptor beta chains originate from one sample sequenced in a study of blood T cell repertoires in COVID-19. The repertoire was sequenced with immunoSEQ multiplex PCR; TCRdb's copy has only in-frame clones and lacks some. The sample has approximately 530,000 clones, 70% to 90% seen once; the top ten hold around 8%. Material for sequencing was peripheral blood. Every receptor here comes from a woman between 50 and 59 years old with COVID-19, enrolled during active disease.

The genes are TRBV7-9 and TRBJ2-1; maybe TRBD2 (6 bases). Between the trimmed V and J ends, which lost 1 base and 10 bases, there was a span of 14 bases. The CDR3 is 14 amino acids. Germline-derived CDR1 and CDR2 are SEHNR and FQNEAQ (reference sequence). The CDR3 spells CASSLDGGRREQFF. Written as DNA, the CDR3 is TGTGCCAGCAGCTTAGATGGGGGGAGGCGGGAGCAGTTCTTC. The complete variable domain, with remaining parts taken from reference TRBV7-9 and TRBJ2-1, reads DTGVSQNPRHKITKRGQNVTFRCDPISEHNRLYWYRQTLGQGPEFLTYFQNEAQLEKSRLLSDRFSAERPKGSFSTLEIQRTEQGDSAMYLCASSLDGGRREQFFGPGTRLTVL.

J is TRBJ1-5 and V is TRBV10-1; D possibly corresponds to TRBD1 (5 bases). The CDR3 length is 16 residues. V shed 4 bases and J shed 2 bases, with 15 bases lying between them. Germline V gene data show CDR1 as WNHNN and CDR2 as SYGVQD (reference sequence). The CDR3, as DNA: TGCGCCAGCAGTGGAATTAAACAGGCCGGCAATCAGCCCCAGCATTTT. Residues: CASSGIKQAGNQPQHF.

The gene calls are TRBV5-6 and TRBJ1-6; 12 bases are a match to TRBD1. V was clipped by 3 bases and J by 9 bases; unmatched bases: 1. CDR1 and CDR2 (germline): SGHDT, YYEEEE. The CDR3 length is 14 residues. The CDR3 DNA follows: TGTGCCAGCAGCTCGGGACAGGGGGCTTCACCCCTCCACTTT. Amino acids: CASSSGQGASPLHF.

CDR3: CASSLGAGASSYEQYF. Written as DNA, the CDR3 is TGCGCCAGCAGCTTGGGAGCGGGGGCGAGCTCCTACGAGCAGTACTTC. This chain uses TRBV5-1 with TRBJ2-7, with 8 bases lining up with TRBD2. Germline CDR1 reads SGHRS; CDR2 reads YFSETQ. The CDR3 covers 16 residues. V lost 0 bases and J lost 0; bases outside the gene matches: 5.

This chain links TRBV19 with TRBJ1-4, with TRBD1 matching 7 bases. CDR1 and CDR2 from the germline V gene are LNHDA and SQIVND (reference sequence). The CDR3 spans 17 residues. The ends lost 5 bases at V and 0 bases at J; junction bases unmatched: 9. The DNA of the CDR3 is TGTGCCAGTAGTCCCGGGACAGACCTTGCAACTAATGAAAAACTGTTTTTT. As protein: CASSPGTDLATNEKLFF.

DNA for the CDR3: TGTGCCAGCAGCTTAGGGGGAGGCCCGAACTATGGCTACACCTTC. Translating it yields CASSLGGGPNYGYTF. This chain uses TRBV7-9 with TRBJ1-2; D ambiguous. The CDR3 is 15 residues long. Trimming shortened V by 1 base and J by 2 bases, and 11 bases separated the two germline ends. The germline V gene has CDR1 SEHNR and CDR2 FQNEAQ (reference sequence).

CDR3 sequence: CASSDRVNEQYF. The CDR3 region has the DNA TGTGCCAGCTCGGACAGGGTGAACGAGCAGTACTTC. The J gene is TRBJ2-7, the V gene TRBV28, with 8 bases lining up with TRBD1. This CDR3 contains 12 residues. V lost 8 bases and J lost 5; bases outside the gene matches: 5. Germline V lookup: CDR1 MDHEN, CDR2 SYDVKM.

The genes are TRBV10-2 and TRBJ2-3, with TRBD1 as a possible D gene (5 bases). This CDR3 is 19 amino acids long. V shed 8 bases and J shed 5 bases, with 32 bases lying between them. Looked up from germline, CDR1 is WSHSY and CDR2 is SAAADI. The CDR3 bases are TGCGCCAGCTTAAACCCCTCCCTAATTTGGACGACCCAGGGAGATACGCAGTATTTT. As protein: CASLNPSLIWTTQGDTQYF.

This clone has a single count. The rearrangement links TRBV6-6 to TRBJ1-4; D gene unclear. The CDR3 spans 15 residues. The V gene's germline CDR1 is MNHNY and CDR2 SVGAGI (reference sequence). V lost 0 bases and J lost 0, with 5 bases in between. The CDR3 here is CASSYSGATNEKLFF. The CDR3 DNA reads as TGTGCCAGCAGTTACTCGGGAGCAACTAATGAAAAACTGTTTTTT.

With regard to this clone: The sample has other DNA sequences that encode this CDR3 too. The chain's CDR3 is CAWSVNLNTEAFF. For the CDR3, the DNA is TGTGCCTGGAGTGTAAACTTGAACACTGAAGCTTTCTTT. The rearrangement uses TRBV30 and TRBJ1-1; D is uncertain. Germline loops: CDR1 GTSNPN, CDR2 SVGIG (reference sequence). The germline V and J ends were trimmed by 0 bases and 0 bases, with 5 bases remaining between them. The CDR3 contains 13 residues. Full variable domain (missing parts from reference TRBV30 and TRBJ1-1): SQTIHQWPATLVQPVGSPLSLECTVEGTSNPNLYWYRQAAGRGLQLLFYSVGIGQISSEVPQNLSASRPQDRQFILSSKKLLLSDSGFYLCAWSVNLNTEAFFGQGTRLTVV.

The V gene is TRBV24-1, the J gene TRBJ2-5, with TRBD2 as a possible D gene (5 bases). CDR1 and CDR2 (germline): KGHDR, SFDVKD. The CDR3 has 14 residues. V was shortened by 3 bases and J by 3 bases, with 10 bases between the two germline ends. CDR3 sequence (DNA): TGTGCCACCAGTGATGAGGTGAGGGAAGAGACCCAGTACTTC. Its translation: CATSDEVREETQYF.

This clone was counted a single time. The chain has TRBV6-5 and TRBJ1-2, with TRBD1 as a possible D gene (5 bases). CDR1 is MNHEY and CDR2 is SVGAGI in the germline V gene. The CDR3 extends over 12 amino acids. V was clipped by 5 bases and J by 7 bases, with 11 bases between them. CDR3 coding DNA: TGTGCCAGCAGTATCCAGGGCGGTGGCTACACCTTC. This translates into CASSIQGGGYTF.

The rearrangement links TRBV5-8 to TRBJ2-2, with 7 bases fitting TRBD1. Germline-derived CDR1 and CDR2 are SGHTS and YDEGEE. V was pared by 7 bases and J by 1 base, with 7 bases of the junction left unmatched. This CDR3 is built from 15 residues. The CDR3 nucleotides read TGTGCCAGCGAATCGACAGGGATGAACACCGGGGAGCTGTTTTTT. As protein: CASESTGMNTGELFF.

The chain is built from TRBV6-5 and TRBJ2-3; maybe TRBD2 (5 bases). Trimming removed 3 bases at V and 6 bases at J, with 10 bases between. The CDR3 length is 13 residues. Germline CDR1 is MNHEY and CDR2 is SVGAGI. The CDR3 loop reads CASSYGGYDTQYF. CDR3 DNA sequence: TGTGCCAGCAGTTATGGCGGGTACGATACGCAGTATTTT.

The chain is built from TRBV5-1 and TRBJ1-2, with D uncertain. Germline CDR1 is SGHRS and CDR2 is YFSETQ. Trimming took off 2 bases at V and 7 bases at J, with 15 bases between the two ends. The CDR3 runs 14 residues. The CDR3 nucleotides are TGCGCCAGCAGCTTCGGCGGGAACTATGGTGGCTACACCTTC. This gives the protein CASSFGGNYGGYTF.

This chain uses TRBV18 with TRBJ2-5, with D possibly being TRBD2 (6 bases). With 1 base removed from V and 4 bases from J, the gap between germline ends came to 10 bases. The germline CDR1 and CDR2 sequences are KGHSH and LQKENI. This CDR3 is built from 14 residues. The CDR3 nucleotides read TGTGCCAGCTCACCACGGCGGGACGGAGAGACCCAGTACTTC. This gives the protein CASSPRRDGETQYF.

The rearrangement links TRBV5-8 to TRBJ1-5; D is perhaps TRBD1 (5 bases). Trimming removed 4 bases from V and 3 bases from J, with 14 bases in between. This CDR3 has 15 amino acids. The germline CDR1 and CDR2 sequences are SGHTS and YDEGEE. CDR3 nucleotide sequence: TGTGCCAGCAGCAGAGAACAGGCTCCCAATCAGCCCCAGCATTTT. Translating gives CASSREQAPNQPQHF.

The CDR3 region is CASSPAGPIQGGYTF. CDR3 DNA sequence: TGTGCCAGCAGTCCCGCTGGGCCGATTCAGGGTGGCTACACCTTC. V is TRBV27 and J is TRBJ1-2, with D possibly being TRBD1 (5 bases). This CDR3 is built from 15 residues. Looked up from germline, CDR1 is MNHEY and CDR2 is SMNVEV (reference sequence). Trimming removed 5 bases from V and 7 bases from J, with 20 bases in between.

The chain joins TRBV7-2 to TRBJ2-7; a weak D match, TRBD2 (6 bases). The CDR3 has 16 amino acids. V dropped 5 bases and J dropped 0 bases, with 17 bases sitting between them. Germline V lookup: CDR1 SGHTA, CDR2 FQGNSA. CDR3 protein: CASSLRGARSSYEQYF. CDR3 bases: TGTGCCAGCAGCCTACGCGGGGCCCGGAGCTCCTACGAGCAGTACTTC.

The rearrangement joins TRBV18 to TRBJ1-1; D not resolved. The CDR3 has 14 amino acids. Germline-derived CDR1 and CDR2 are KGHSH and LQKENI. V was clipped by 2 bases and J by 0 bases, with 7 bases between them. The CDR3: CASSPNSLNTEAFF. The CDR3 DNA reads TGTGCCAGCTCACCAAACAGCTTGAACACTGAAGCTTTCTTT.

This clone appeared a single time. The chain has TRBV14 and TRBJ1-6; D is ambiguous. V dropped 7 bases and J dropped 3 bases, with 7 bases sitting between them. The CDR3 runs to 13 residues. Germline-derived CDR1 and CDR2 are SGHDN and FVKESK. The CDR3 loop reads CASNQFYNSPLHF. The CDR3 DNA is TGTGCCAGCAATCAGTTCTATAATTCACCCCTCCACTTT.

This clone was seen only a few times. The genes are TRBV19 and TRBJ1-3, with D possibly TRBD1 on 6 matching bases. CDR3 size: 13 residues. Germline V CDR1 and CDR2: LNHDA, SQIVND (reference sequence). Trimming removed 8 bases from V and 3 bases from J, with 11 bases in between. As DNA, the CDR3 is TGTGCCAGTCATACAGGGAGTGGAAACACCATATATTTT. Translated: CASHTGSGNTIYF.

The V call is TRBV15, the J call TRBJ2-1, with a possible D match to TRBD1 (5 bases). V was clipped by 9 bases and J by 0 bases, with 21 bases between them. From germline, CDR1 is LNHNV and CDR2 YYDKDF (reference sequence). The CDR3 contains 17 residues. DNA of the CDR3: TGTGCCACTCGCCCCCAAGTATGGGGCAGCTCCTACAATGAGCAGTTCTTC. The encoded protein is CATRPQVWGSSYNEQFF. The variable domain in full, completed from reference TRBV15 and TRBJ2-1, reads DAMVIQNPRYQVTQFGKPVTLSCSQTLNHNVMYWYQQKSSQAPKLLFHYYDKDFNNEADTPDNFQSRRPNTSFCFLDIRSPGLGDTAMYLCATRPQVWGSSYNEQFFGPGTRLTVL.

DNA for the CDR3: TGTGCCAGCAGCCCCCAGGGGGCAGGCGGGTCCTATAATTCACCCCTCCACTTT. Protein sequence: CASSPQGAGGSYNSPLHF. The chain is built from TRBV4-2 and TRBJ1-6, with 8 bases aligning to TRBD1. The length of the CDR3 is 18 residues. V gave up 4 bases and J gave up 1 base; unmatched junction bases: 9. Per the germline V gene, CDR1 is LGHNA and CDR2 is YNFKEQ.

This rearrangement joins TRBV19 to TRBJ1-1, with 7 bases lining up with TRBD1. The CDR3 runs to 14 residues. J was trimmed by 5 bases and V by 6 bases; bases with no gene match: 9. Per the germline V gene, CDR1 is LNHDA and CDR2 is SQIVND (reference sequence). CDR3 nucleotides: TGTGCCAGTAGCCCGCTGGACAGGAAGACTGAAGCTTTCTTT. Residues: CASSPLDRKTEAFF.

The chain joins TRBV5-4 to TRBJ2-7, with a possible D match to TRBD1 (7 bases). CDR3 size: 16 residues. The V gene's germline CDR1 is SGHNT and CDR2 YYREEE (reference sequence). Trimming removed 3 bases from V and 0 bases from J, with 16 bases in between. In nucleotides, the CDR3 is TGTGCCAGCAGCTGGGGGGCAGGGGGAAACTCCTACGAGCAGTACTTC. It is translated as CASSWGAGGNSYEQYF.